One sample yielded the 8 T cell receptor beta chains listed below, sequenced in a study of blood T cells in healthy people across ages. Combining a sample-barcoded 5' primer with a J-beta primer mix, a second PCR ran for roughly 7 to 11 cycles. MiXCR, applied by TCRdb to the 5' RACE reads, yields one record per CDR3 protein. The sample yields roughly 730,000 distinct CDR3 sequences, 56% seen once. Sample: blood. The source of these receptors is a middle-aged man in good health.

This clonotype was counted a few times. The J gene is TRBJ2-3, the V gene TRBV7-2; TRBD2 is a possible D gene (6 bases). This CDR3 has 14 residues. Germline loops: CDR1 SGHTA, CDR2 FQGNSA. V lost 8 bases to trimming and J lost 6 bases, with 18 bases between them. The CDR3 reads CASLRPPGGDTQYF. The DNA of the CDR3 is TGTGCCAGCCTGAGGCCTCCCGGGGGTGATACGCAGTATTTT.

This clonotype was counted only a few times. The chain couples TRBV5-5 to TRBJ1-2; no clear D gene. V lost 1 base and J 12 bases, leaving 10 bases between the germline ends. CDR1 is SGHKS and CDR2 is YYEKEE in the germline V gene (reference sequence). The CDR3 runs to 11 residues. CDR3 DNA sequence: TGTGCCAGCAGCTTGCATGAGGCCGACACCTTC. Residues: CASSLHEADTF. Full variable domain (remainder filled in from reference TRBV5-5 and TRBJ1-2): DAGVTQSPTHLIKTRGQQVTLRCSPISGHKSVSWYQQVLGQGPQFIFQYYEKEERGRGNFPDRFSARQFPNYSSELNVNALLLGDSALYLCASSLHEADTFGSGTRLTVV.

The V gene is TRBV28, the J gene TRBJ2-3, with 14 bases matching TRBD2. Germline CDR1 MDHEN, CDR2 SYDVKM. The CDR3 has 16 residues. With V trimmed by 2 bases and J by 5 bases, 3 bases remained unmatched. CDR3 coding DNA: TGTGCCAGCAGTTTAATCGGACTAGCGGGGGGAGATACGCAGTATTTT. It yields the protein CASSLIGLAGGDTQYF.

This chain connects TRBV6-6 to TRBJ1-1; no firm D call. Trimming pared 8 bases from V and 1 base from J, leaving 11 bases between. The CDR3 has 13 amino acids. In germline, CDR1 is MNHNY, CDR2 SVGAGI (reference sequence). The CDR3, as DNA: TGTGCCAGCCATACGACTGGGAACACTGAAGCTTTCTTT. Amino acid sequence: CASHTTGNTEAFF.

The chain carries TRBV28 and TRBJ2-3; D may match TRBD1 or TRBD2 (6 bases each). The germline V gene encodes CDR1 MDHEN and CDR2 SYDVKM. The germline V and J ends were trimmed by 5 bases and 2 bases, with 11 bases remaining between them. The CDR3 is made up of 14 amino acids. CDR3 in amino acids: CASSPPGATDTQYF. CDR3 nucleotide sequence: TGTGCCAGCAGTCCGCCGGGGGCCACAGATACGCAGTATTTT.

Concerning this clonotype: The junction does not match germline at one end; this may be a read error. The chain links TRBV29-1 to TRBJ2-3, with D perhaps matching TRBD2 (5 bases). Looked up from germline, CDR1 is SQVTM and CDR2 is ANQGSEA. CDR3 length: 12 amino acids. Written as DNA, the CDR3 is TGCGGCGTTGACCTAGCTCGGGGTACGCAGTATTTT. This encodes CGVDLARGTQYF.

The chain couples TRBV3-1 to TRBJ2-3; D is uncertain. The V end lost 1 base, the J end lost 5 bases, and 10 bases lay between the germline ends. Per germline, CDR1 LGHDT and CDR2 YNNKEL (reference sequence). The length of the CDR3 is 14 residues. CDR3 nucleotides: TGTGCCAGCAGCCAAGGGGTAGCTGGAGATACGCAGTATTTT. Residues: CASSQGVAGDTQYF.

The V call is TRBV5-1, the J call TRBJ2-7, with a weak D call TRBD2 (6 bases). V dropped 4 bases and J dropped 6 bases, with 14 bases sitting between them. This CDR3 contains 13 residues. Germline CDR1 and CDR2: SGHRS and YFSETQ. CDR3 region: CASSRDSFGEQYF. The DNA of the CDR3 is TGCGCCAGCAGCCGGGACTCCTTCGGCGAGCAGTACTTC.